This TCR beta chain came from a study of T cell clusters in autoimmune cytopenias. TRB rearrangements were amplified by touch-down multiplex PCR with mixed TRB-A/B primers. No DNA is given; TCRdb re-called the multiplex PCR reads and lists each CDR3 protein once. Its clone listing holds roughly 8,300 distinct CDR3 sequences. This clonotype ranks as medium-sized (0.01 to 0.1%) in terms of frequency. Its antigen remains unidentified. Findings and caveats of the study: Primary autoimmune cytopenia patients appeared to lack physiological T cell clusters present in healthy donors.

CDR1 and CDR2 (germline): GTSNPN, SVGIG (reference sequence). The CDR3 loop spans 14 amino acids. Approximately 40,000 genome equivalents of blood DNA were amplified for TRB. This TCR was recovered from a human donor with an autoimmune cytopenia or autoimmune hepatitis (not recorded which). Material: peripheral blood. The V call is TRBV30, the J call TRBJ1-2; without DNA, the TCRdb call of TRBD1 cannot be checked. The CDR3 sequence is CAWSLQAGVYGYTF.